These T cell receptor beta chains were read from a single sample in a study of graft-versus-host responses after intestinal transplantation. Their specific antigens are unknown. Here immunoSEQ multiplex PCR was the method, and the copy in TCRdb shows in-frame clones only, minus some. The repertoire holds around 90,000 clones, with about 93% as singletons. The sequenced sample was unstimulated CD8+ T cells sorted from spleen or lymph node cells, obtained before transplant. All receptors come from a human donor who was the organ donor for an intestinal transplant. CDR3s include the opening cysteine and the closing phenylalanine or tryptophan. A D gene is named only where the DNA matches it firmly. Size is omitted from some rows. Given values are once, few, many or a class for expanded clones.

v_gene	j_gene	abundance	d_gene	CDR3aa	CDR3nt
TRBV4-1	TRBJ2-6	NA	NA	CASSHIPLSGSGANVLTF	TGCGCCAGCAGCCACATCCCCCTCTCGGGCTCTGGGGCCAACGTCCTGACTTTC
TRBV19	TRBJ2-7	once	NA	CASSIYPAWEQYF	TGTGCCAGTAGTATTTATCCCGCGTGGGAGCAGTACTTC
TRBV5-1	TRBJ2-2	NA	TRBD2	CASSLELAGGPGTGELFF	TGCGCCAGCAGCTTGGAACTAGCGGGAGGGCCCGGCACCGGGGAGCTGTTTTTT
TRBV27	TRBJ2-7	NA	TRBD1	CASSFRGSPYEQYF	TGTGCCAGCAGTTTCAGGGGGAGTCCCTACGAGCAGTACTTC
TRBV7-9	TRBJ1-2	NA	NA	CASSAPRGYGYTF	TGTGCCAGCAGCGCCCCGCGGGGGTATGGCTACACCTTC
TRBV6-6	TRBJ1-4	NA	TRBD1	CASSQQGLNEKLFF	TGTGCCAGCAGCCAACAGGGGCTCAATGAAAAACTGTTTTTT
TRBV7-3	TRBJ1-2	NA	TRBD1	CASSPGQGDYGYTF	TGTGCCAGCAGCCCGGGACAGGGCGACTATGGCTACACCTTC
TRBV4-3	TRBJ2-4	once	NA	CASSQDSGLAGDIQYF	TGCGCCAGCAGCCAAGATTCGGGGTTGGCTGGGGACATTCAGTACTTC
TRBV14	TRBJ1-2	NA	NA	CASSQDIYWGVYVDYGYTF	TGTGCCAGCAGCCAAGACATCTATTGGGGCGTATATGTAGACTATGGCTACACCTTC
TRBV19	TRBJ1-2	NA	NA	CASSPQQYGGYGYTF	TGTGCCAGTAGCCCCCAACAGTATGGAGGGTATGGCTACACCTTC
TRBV4-1	TRBJ2-7	NA	TRBD1	CASSPGQPYEQYF	TGCGCCAGCAGCCCGGGACAGCCCTACGAGCAGTACTTC
TRBV27	TRBJ2-3	once	NA	CASSESTDTQYF	TGTGCCAGCAGTGAGAGCACAGATACGCAGTATTTT
TRBV4-2	TRBJ2-2	NA	TRBD2	CASSQAGGIGVTSGRGAGELFF	TGTGCCAGCAGCCAAGCCGGTGGGATTGGGGTGACTAGCGGGAGGGGCGCCGGGGAGCTGTTTTTT
TRBV4-2	TRBJ2-7	NA	TRBD2	CASSQGEGLADSYEQYF	TGTGCCAGCAGCCAAGGGGAGGGACTAGCGGATTCCTACGAGCAGTACTTC
TRBV9	TRBJ2-5	NA	TRBD2	CASSVGGRWETQYF	TGTGCCAGCAGCGTAGGCGGGAGGTGGGAGACCCAGTACTTC
TRBV7-2	TRBJ2-2	NA	NA	CAGQYIGSGTGELFF	TGTGCCGGCCAGTATATCGGGTCGGGGACCGGGGAGCTGTTTTTT
TRBV6-5	TRBJ2-7	NA	TRBD2	CASSPLAGVSYEQYF	TGTGCCAGCAGCCCTCTAGCGGGCGTCTCCTACGAGCAGTACTTC
TRBV6-5	TRBJ1-2	NA	NA	CASSYGGHPDRYTF	TGTGCCAGCAGTTACGGGGGACACCCAGACCGCTACACCTTC
TRBV4-1	TRBJ1-5	once	NA	CASSQDFFFGSNQPQHF	TGCGCCAGCAGCCAAGATTTCTTTTTCGGTAGCAATCAGCCCCAGCATTTT
TRBV4-1	TRBJ1-5	NA	NA	CASSQAPGLGQPQHF	TGCGCCAGCAGCCAAGCCCCAGGGCTGGGGCAGCCCCAGCATTTT
TRBV5-6	TRBJ2-7	NA	TRBD2	CASSQTTSGRGEQYF	TGTGCCAGCAGCCAAACGACTAGCGGGAGGGGGGAGCAGTACTTC
TRBV18	TRBJ2-2	NA	TRBD2	CASSPASGFTGELFF	TGTGCCAGCTCACCGGCTAGCGGATTCACCGGGGAGCTGTTTTTT
TRBV4-2	TRBJ2-3	NA	TRBD2	CASAETSASTDTQYF	TGTGCCAGCGCCGAGACTAGCGCTAGCACAGATACGCAGTATTTT
TRBV28	TRBJ2-7	once	TRBD2	CASSSGLARQGPYEQYF	TGTGCCAGCAGTTCGGGACTAGCGAGACAAGGACCCTACGAGCAGTACTTC
TRBV9	TRBJ2-3	NA	NA	CASSVAPVGTDTQYF	TGTGCCAGCAGCGTAGCTCCGGTGGGCACAGATACGCAGTATTTT
TRBV7-6	TRBJ2-1	once	NA	CASSFRLRDGRSALSYNEQFF	TGTGCCAGCAGCTTCCGACTTCGGGACGGGAGATCGGCCCTTTCCTACAATGAGCAGTTCTTC
TRBV5-6	TRBJ2-1	NA	TRBD2	CASSFTSAHEQFF	TGTGCCAGCAGCTTCACTAGCGCCCATGAGCAGTTCTTC
TRBV11-3	TRBJ2-1	NA	TRBD1	CASSFPGTGAFNEQFF	TGTGCCAGCAGCTTTCCTGGGACAGGGGCTTTCAATGAGCAGTTCTTC
TRBV19	TRBJ2-3	NA	TRBD2	CASRTSGIGADTQYF	TGTGCCAGTCGTACTAGCGGGATTGGGGCAGATACGCAGTATTTT
TRBV18	TRBJ1-1	NA	NA	CASSPRVTGWVDTEAFF	TGTGCCAGCTCACCAAGAGTTACAGGGTGGGTGGACACTGAAGCTTTCTTT
TRBV4-1	TRBJ2-5	once	TRBD2	CASSQAPSGRQTQYF	TGCGCCAGCAGCCAAGCTCCTAGCGGGAGACAGACCCAGTACTTC
TRBV9	TRBJ1-3	NA	TRBD1	CASSPGGGNTIYF	TGTGCCAGCAGCCCAGGGGGAGGAAACACCATATATTTT
TRBV29-1	TRBJ2-7	NA	NA	CSARQGSYEQYF	TGCAGCGCCCGGCAGGGGTCCTACGAGCAGTACTTC
TRBV7-9	TRBJ1-3	once	NA	CASSPEMAPTGDTGNTIYF	TGTGCCAGCAGCCCAGAGATGGCCCCAACAGGAGACACTGGAAACACCATATATTTT
TRBV19	TRBJ2-7	NA	TRBD1	CASSRDRTGSYEQYF	TGTGCCAGTAGTCGGGACCGGACAGGGTCCTACGAGCAGTACTTC
TRBV7-6	TRBJ2-1	NA	NA	CASSLFFGMGYNEQFF	TGTGCCAGCAGCTTATTCTTCGGGATGGGATACAATGAGCAGTTCTTC
TRBV15	TRBJ2-2	NA	NA	CATSSTGPWTGELFF	TGTGCCACCAGCAGCACAGGGCCTTGGACCGGGGAGCTGTTTTTT
TRBV13	TRBJ2-3	NA	TRBD2	CASSPTGTGTRFGLAGPSTDTQYF	TGTGCCAGCAGCCCCACCGGGACAGGGACTCGATTTGGACTAGCGGGGCCTAGCACAGATACGCAGTATTTT
TRBV25-1	TRBJ1-1	NA	NA	CASASLVTEAFF	TGTGCCAGCGCTAGCCTCGTAACTGAAGCTTTCTTT
TRBV19	TRBJ1-1	NA	NA	CASSIGRAGTEAFF	TGTGCCAGTAGTATAGGTAGGGCGGGGACTGAAGCTTTCTTT
TRBV28	TRBJ2-1	NA	NA	CASSLSSYNEQFF	TGTGCCAGCAGCCTAAGCTCCTACAATGAGCAGTTCTTC
TRBV27	TRBJ2-1	NA	NA	CASSSPGSFSNEQFF	TGTGCCAGCAGTTCCCCCGGTTCTTTCTCGAATGAGCAGTTCTTC
TRBV27	TRBJ1-5	NA	NA	CASTSMGQPQHF	TGTGCCAGCACCTCAATGGGCCAGCCCCAGCATTTT
TRBV7-2	TRBJ2-1	NA	NA	CASSFRTNSEQFF	TGTGCCAGCAGCTTCCGGACTAATAGTGAGCAGTTCTTC
TRBV7-2	TRBJ2-1	NA	TRBD2	CASSPPLAGGYNEQFF	TGTGCCAGCAGCCCCCCCTTAGCGGGAGGGTACAATGAGCAGTTCTTC
TRBV7-2	TRBJ2-1	NA	NA	CASSSLSREQFF	TGTGCCAGCAGCTCCCTGAGCAGGGAGCAGTTCTTC
TRBV13	TRBJ2-2	NA	TRBD2	CASSFGTSGETTGELFF	TGTGCCAGCAGCTTCGGGACTAGCGGAGAAACCACCGGGGAGCTGTTTTTT
TRBV19	TRBJ1-5	NA	NA	CASSMGAPGPQHF	TGTGCCAGTAGTATGGGGGCCCCGGGGCCCCAGCATTTT
TRBV7-9	TRBJ2-7	NA	NA	CASSFSRGPDEQYF	TGTGCCAGCAGCTTCAGCAGGGGCCCCGACGAGCAGTACTTC
TRBV5-5	TRBJ2-7	once	NA	CASSLAGPFEQYF	TGTGCCAGCAGCTTGGCAGGTCCCTTCGAGCAGTACTTC
TRBV7-9	TRBJ2-5	NA	NA	CASSIMETQYF	TGTGCCAGCAGCATAATGGAGACCCAGTACTTC
TRBV7-6	TRBJ2-3	NA	TRBD2	CASSLGSRSGGPTDTQYF	TGTGCCAGCAGCTTAGGGAGCCGAAGCGGGGGCCCCACAGATACGCAGTATTTT
TRBV29-1	TRBJ2-7	few	NA	CSVESSYEQYF	TGCAGCGTTGAGAGCTCCTACGAGCAGTACTTC
TRBV4-2	TRBJ1-4	NA	NA	CASSQARATNEKLFF	TGTGCCAGCAGCCAAGCCCGAGCAACTAATGAAAAACTGTTTTTT
TRBV7-6	TRBJ2-7	NA	TRBD1	CASSPGTGPYEQYF	TGTGCCAGCAGCCCCGGGACAGGCCCATACGAGCAGTACTTC
TRBV4-1	TRBJ2-1	once	NA	CASSHWDILSSYNEQFF	TGCGCCAGCAGCCATTGGGACATTTTGAGCTCCTACAATGAGCAGTTCTTC
TRBV10-3	TRBJ1-5	NA	NA	CAISESPPGASNQPQHF	TGTGCCATCAGTGAATCCCCCCCAGGGGCTAGCAATCAGCCCCAGCATTTT
TRBV9	TRBJ2-1	NA	NA	CASSVGVVVNNEQFF	TGTGCCAGCAGCGTAGGCGTCGTGGTGAACAATGAGCAGTTCTTC
TRBV19	TRBJ2-1	NA	NA	CASSRLAYNEQFF	TGTGCCAGTAGTAGACTAGCCTACAATGAGCAGTTCTTC
TRBV2	TRBJ2-1	NA	NA	CASSVPKGTPPEAQFF	TGTGCCAGCAGTGTTCCCAAGGGGACACCCCCGGAGGCGCAGTTCTTC